This record covers a single T cell receptor beta chain. The data belong to a study of identical twins. Via MiXCR, TCRdb re-called the 5' RACE reads, giving one row per CDR3 protein. Of some 460,000 distinct CDR3 sequences in the sample, approximately 15% were seen once. CDR1 SEHNR and CDR2 FQNEAQ come from the germline V gene (reference sequence). V was pared by 5 bases and J by 7 bases, with 11 bases of the junction left unmatched. This CDR3 is 15 amino acids long. The sample was also linked to a second study, of yellow fever vaccine responses in identical twins.

This TCR came from a woman younger than 35 in good health. The sequenced material came from CD4+ T cells sorted from blood. The chain uses TRBV7-9 and TRBJ2-1; 7 nucleotides align to TRBD1. For the CDR3, the DNA is TGTGCCAGCAGCCCCTCGGGACAGCGAATTAATGAGCAGTTCTTC. Amino acids: CASSPSGQRINEQFF.